Listed below are T cell receptor beta chains from one sample, sequenced in a study of early T cells in non-severe SARS-CoV-2 infection. TCRdb reanalysed the 5' RACE reads using MiXCR and keeps one entry per CDR3 protein. This sample has 55,000 to 70,000 distinct CDR3 sequences, with approximately 5.6% found just once. The sample was whole blood. These receptors originate from an adult who was a healthcare worker with PCR-confirmed SARS-CoV-2 infection or an uninfected control (not recorded which). The CDR3 runs from the conserved cysteine through the conserved F or W. Each record gives: D gene, J gene, clone size, V gene, CDR3 protein, CDR3 DNA. The D gene is left open where the match is weak. Size is stated for part of the rows, as once, few or many counts, or as a class when the clone is expanded.

NA	TRBJ2-1	many	TRBV6-5	CASSKRLGSYNEQFF	TGTGCCAGCAGCAAAAGACTGGGCTCCTACAATGAGCAGTTCTTC
TRBD2	TRBJ2-1	many	TRBV20-1	CSARDQGTSGDKQFF	TGCAGTGCTAGAGATCAGGGGACTAGCGGGGACAAGCAGTTCTTC
TRBD1	TRBJ1-2	many	TRBV5-1	CASSLSGTGRIRVGYTF	TGCGCCAGCAGCTTATCCGGGACAGGGAGGATAAGGGTAGGCTACACCTTC
NA	TRBJ2-7	few	TRBV7-2	CASSPTRGAAYEQYF	TGTGCCAGCAGCCCAACCCGGGGGGCCGCCTACGAGCAGTACTTC
NA	TRBJ1-1	NA	TRBV5-5	CASSLPPAEAFF	TGTGCCAGCAGCTTACCACCGGCTGAAGCTTTCTTT
NA	TRBJ1-6	NA	TRBV7-2	CASNRPGQGYSSYNSPLHF	TGTGCCAGCAACCGACCGGGTCAGGGTTATAGCTCCTATAATTCACCCCTCCACTTT
NA	TRBJ2-7	few	TRBV7-9	CASSSGGGEQYF	TGTGCCAGCAGCTCCGGGGGCGGCGAGCAGTACTTC
NA	TRBJ2-2	NA	TRBV5-1	CASSLRTVLSGELFF	TGCGCCAGCAGCCTACGGACAGTATTGTCCGGGGAGCTGTTTTTT
NA	TRBJ2-7	NA	TRBV5-4	CASSLENSRYEQYF	TGTGCCAGCAGCTTGGAGAACAGTCGGTACGAGCAGTACTTC
NA	TRBJ1-1	few	TRBV20-1	CSAREVGGGFYTEAFF	TGCAGTGCTAGAGAGGTCGGAGGCGGCTTTTACACTGAAGCTTTCTTT
TRBD1	TRBJ1-1	many	TRBV12-3/TRBV12-4	CASTRTGTRATEAFF	TGTGCCAGCACTCGGACAGGGACCAGGGCCACTGAAGCTTTCTTT
TRBD2	TRBJ2-5	NA	TRBV6-6	CASNPVGLAGTTQYF	TGTGCCAGCAACCCCGTGGGACTAGCGGGGACAACCCAGTACTTC
TRBD1	TRBJ2-2	many	TRBV7-9	CARAGTGDTGELFF	TGTGCCAGGGCCGGGACAGGGGACACCGGGGAGCTGTTTTTT
NA	TRBJ1-1	many	TRBV6-1	CASSRSQGSTEAFF	TGTGCCAGCAGCAGGAGCCAAGGGAGCACTGAAGCTTTCTTT
TRBD1	TRBJ2-6	NA	TRBV7-3	CASSPWDSLTSGANVLTF	TGTGCCAGCAGCCCTTGGGACAGTTTAACCTCTGGGGCCAACGTCCTGACTTTC
TRBD2	TRBJ2-7	many	TRBV5-1	CASTTLAGGRGEQYF	TGCGCCAGCACCACATTAGCGGGAGGCAGGGGCGAGCAGTACTTC
NA	TRBJ2-3	few	TRBV14	CASSQGRSTDTQYF	TGTGCCAGCAGCCAAGGCAGGAGCACAGATACGCAGTATTTT
NA	TRBJ1-4	NA	TRBV20-1	CSARRGSTNEKLFF	TGCAGTGCTAGGCGGGGATCAACTAATGAAAAACTGTTTTTT
NA	TRBJ1-2	many	TRBV7-9	CAGARGEGFRGYTF	TGTGCCGGGGCCCGAGGGGAGGGCTTTCGTGGCTACACCTTC
NA	TRBJ2-3	many	TRBV28	CASTSTDTQYF	TGTGCCAGCACATCCACAGATACGCAGTATTTT
NA	TRBJ1-6	NA	TRBV6-6	CASSSYIGASRASSYNSPLHF	TGTGCCAGCAGTTCATACATCGGGGCCAGCAGGGCGAGCTCCTATAATTCACCCCTCCACTTT
TRBD1	TRBJ2-2	many	TRBV7-6	CASRPTGLGGELFF	TGTGCCAGCAGACCGACAGGGCTGGGCGGGGAGCTGTTTTTT
TRBD1	TRBJ2-4	NA	TRBV13	CASSPETGGGDIQYF	TGTGCCAGCAGCCCAGAGACAGGGGGTGGTGACATTCAGTACTTC
TRBD2	TRBJ2-3	many	TRBV7-9	CASSSTGGGTDTQYF	TGTGCCAGCAGCTCCACGGGAGGCGGGACAGATACGCAGTATTTT
NA	TRBJ1-5	few	TRBV18	CASSPSNQPQHF	TGTGCCAGCTCACCGAGCAATCAGCCCCAGCATTTT
NA	TRBJ1-1	many	TRBV6-1	CATRDSLSTEAFF	TGTGCCACCAGGGACTCCTTGTCCACTGAAGCTTTCTTT